This TCR beta chain was captured in a study of monozygotic twins with inflammatory bowel disease. TCRdb reprocessed the 5' RACE reads and reports one entry per CDR3 protein, with no DNA. Its table records approximately 380,000 distinct CDR3 sequences. The CDR3 spans 14 residues. The germline V gene encodes CDR1 DFQATT and CDR2 SNEGSKA (reference sequence). Remarks on this clonotype: Its antigen is unidentified.

Study outcomes and limitations: Evidence did not back any single strong signal or clonotype linked to IBD.

The receptor's source is a human donor with ulcerative colitis or Crohn's disease, or a healthy co-twin of an affected twin (not recorded which). The source material was blood. The chain carries TRBV20-1 and TRBJ2-7; the D call of TRBD1 rests on TCRdb alone, since no DNA is present to check it. The CDR3 spells CSVGGDSKSYEQYF.